This T cell receptor (beta chain) was profiled in a study of shared clonotypes between healthy human individuals. The overall study: The plates for each donor numbered three CD4 naive, three CD4 memory, two CD8 naive and one CD8 memory.

Per the original data handling: There were no quality scores in the junction-only immunoSEQ sequences, so filtering differed. Libraries were prepared by immunoSEQ multiplex PCR; TCRdb keeps only in-frame clonotypes and omits some of them. V and J calls and clone size are copied from that table; D and trimming were computed from the DNA. The sample consists of about 2.4 million clones, over 85% of them appearing once. Germline values: CDR1 MNHNS, CDR2 SASEGT. This CDR3 is 13 amino acids long. V lost 3 bases and J lost 4, with 9 bases in between. The sample was naive CD4+ T cells from PBMCs. Subset of the sample: CD45RA+ positively selected. This TCR was sampled from a young man in good health. Some clones in this sample may be carry-over from other donors' samples. V usage is TRBV6-1 and J usage is TRBJ1-1; tentative D call: TRBD1 (5 bases). CDR3 amino acids: CASSETVLTEAFF. CDR3 bases: TGTGCCAGCAGTGAGACAGTTCTCACTGAAGCTTTCTTT.